This T cell receptor (beta chain) was recorded in a study of identical twins. This CDR3 contains 16 residues. The trim removed 2 bases at V and 5 bases at J, leaving 6 bases unmatched. The germline V gene has CDR1 LGHNT and CDR2 FRNRAP. TCRdb passed the 5' RACE reads through MiXCR, listing each CDR3 protein once. The data show 400,000 or so distinct CDR3 sequences, roughly 9% seen once. This clonotype was recorded at least ten times. The sequence came from a woman aged 45-59 years in good health. The gene calls are TRBV12-5 and TRBJ2-3; 11 bases match TRBD2. The sample comprised naive T cells sorted from blood. CDR3 sequence (DNA): TGTGCTAGTGGTTTGCCACTAGCGGGAGCGGTAGATACGCAGTATTTT. Translating it yields CASGLPLAGAVDTQYF. Drawing the rest from reference TRBV12-5 and TRBJ2-3, the complete variable domain is DARVTQTPRHKVTEMGQEVTMRCQPILGHNTVFWYRQTMMQGLELLAYFRNRAPLDDSGMPKDRFSAEMPDATLATLKIQPSEPRDSAVYFCASGLPLAGAVDTQYFGPGTRLTVL.